The clone carrying this T cell receptor beta chain came up many times. What it binds is unknown. Germline V gene lookup returns CDR1 LNHNV and CDR2 YYDKDF (reference sequence). This CDR3 spans 16 amino acids. The V gene lost 0 bases and the J gene lost 6 bases, with 15 bases spanning the gap. The sample originates from a study of CD8 T cells in ankylosing spondylitis. Broader study findings: In ankylosing spondylitis blood, a motif of roughly 8 highly homologous TCR beta variants appeared characteristic.

TCRdb independently ran MiXCR on the 5' RACE reads; one entry per CDR3 protein. The data contain under 300,000 distinct CDR3 sequences, under 12% of them singletons. This clonotype originated in a male donor with ankylosing spondylitis or in good health (not recorded which). This chain joins TRBV15 and TRBJ2-1; D gene uncertain. Sequencing used blood, either unsorted or a sorted T cell fraction (not recorded which). Written as DNA, the CDR3 is TGTGCCACCAGCAGAGACCTTGGCTTGGATCGCAATGAGCAGTTCTTC. It codes for CATSRDLGLDRNEQFF.